Each of the 15 T cell receptor beta chains below was sequenced from the same sample in a study of blood T cell repertoires in COVID-19. Sequencing was performed with immunoSEQ multiplex PCR; in TCRdb, only in-frame clones are kept and a portion is missing. The data contain around 300,000 clones, around nine tenths of them singletons. Sequencing used PBMCs or T cells enriched from blood (not recorded which). Receptors were obtained from a woman in her forties who had recovered from COVID-19.

The V gene is TRBV5-4, the J gene TRBJ2-3, with 8 bases fitting TRBD2. Germline values: CDR1 SGHNT, CDR2 YYREEE (reference sequence). This CDR3 region has 17 residues. With 0 bases clipped from V and 5 bases from J, the junction kept 11 bases outside the gene matches. The CDR3 DNA follows: TGTGCCAGCAGCTTGGGGGCTGCTAGCGGGTTGGGAGATACGCAGTATTTT. Its translation is CASSLGAASGLGDTQYF.

Here the CDR3 DNA reads TGTGCCAGCAGCCCCCAGACAGGGAGAGGCACTGAAGCTTTCTTT. This codes for CASSPQTGRGTEAFF. The chain links TRBV6-5 to TRBJ1-1, with TRBD1 identical over 7 bases. Germline V gene lookup returns CDR1 MNHEY and CDR2 SVGAGI. The ends lost 6 bases at V and 4 bases at J; junction bases unmatched: 11. The CDR3 is 15 residues long.

The chain employs TRBV9 and TRBJ1-2; TRBD1 is a possible D gene (6 bases). Germline V gene sequence: CDR1 SGDLS, CDR2 YYNGEE. The V end lost 2 bases, the J end lost 2 bases, and 13 bases lay between the germline ends. This CDR3 comprises 15 residues. In DNA, the CDR3 is TGTGCCAGCAGCGTGGCTCGGACAGCAAACTATGGCTACACCTTC. Translating it yields CASSVARTANYGYTF.

The chain employs TRBV30 and TRBJ2-2; TRBD1 is a possible D gene (6 bases). The CDR3 loop spans 16 amino acids. Germline V gene sequence: CDR1 GTSNPN, CDR2 SVGIG (reference sequence). Trimming left V 2 bases short and J 7 bases short, with 20 bases between. The CDR3 is CAWSPTVMRGIGELFF. The CDR3 bases are TGTGCCTGGAGTCCAACGGTTATGAGGGGGATCGGGGAGCTGTTTTTT.

This chain links TRBV5-1 with TRBJ1-2; D possibly corresponds to TRBD1 (5 bases). Per germline, CDR1 SGHRS and CDR2 YFSETQ. The CDR3 extends over 14 amino acids. V dropped 1 base and J dropped 4 bases, with 11 bases sitting between them. The CDR3 protein is CASSLPADSYGYTF. The CDR3 DNA reads TGCGCCAGCAGCTTGCCGGCAGACAGCTATGGCTACACCTTC.

In DNA, the CDR3 is TGTGCCAGCAGCCCGGGCACCGGGGAGCTGTTTTTT. It is translated as CASSPGTGELFF. The gene calls are TRBV12-3 or TRBV12-4 and TRBJ2-2, with D unclear. V was cut by 6 bases and J by 4 bases, with 6 bases left in between. The CDR3 length is 12 residues.

This chain links TRBV6-1 with TRBJ2-5; D is unresolved. The germline V and J ends were trimmed by 5 bases and 4 bases, with 14 bases remaining between them. Germline-derived CDR1 and CDR2 are MNHNS and SASEGT. CDR3 size: 14 residues. In nucleotides, the CDR3 is TGTGCCAGCAGTTCGAACCCAAACGGAGAGACCCAGTACTTC. As protein: CASSSNPNGETQYF.

The genes are TRBV5-1 and TRBJ2-1; 10 bases agree with TRBD2. J lost 8 bases, V lost 4 bases, and 9 bases had no gene match. The CDR3 extends over 15 amino acids. The germline V gene encodes CDR1 SGHRS and CDR2 YFSETQ. For the CDR3, the DNA is TGCGCCAGCAGCATGAGCGGGGGGGCCTGGGATGAGCAGTTCTTC. Amino acids: CASSMSGGAWDEQFF.

The genes are TRBV19 and TRBJ2-7; D is unclear. Germline V gene sequence: CDR1 LNHDA, CDR2 SQIVND (reference sequence). The V and J ends lost 9 bases and 0 bases respectively, with 18 bases between them. This CDR3 has 15 residues. This chain's CDR3 is CARANRVRPSYEQYF. As DNA, the CDR3 is TGTGCCAGAGCAAATCGGGTCAGACCCTCCTACGAGCAGTACTTC.

CDR3 sequence reads: CASRGQGTSYEQYF. CDR3 nucleotide sequence: TGCGCCAGCAGAGGACAGGGGACCTCCTACGAGCAGTACTTC. This rearrangement joins TRBV5-1 to TRBJ2-7; 9 bases map to TRBD1. The CDR3 contains 14 residues. Looked up from germline, CDR1 is SGHRS and CDR2 is YFSETQ. V dropped 5 bases and J dropped 0; count of bases not matched to a gene: 3.

The rearrangement joins TRBV9 to TRBJ2-5; 10 nucleotides match TRBD2. This CDR3 has 15 amino acids. CDR1 and CDR2 (germline): SGDLS, YYNGEE. With V trimmed by 4 bases and J by 4 bases, 7 bases remained unmatched. CDR3 sequence reads: CASSILAGHGETQYF. The CDR3 coding sequence is TGTGCCAGCAGCATACTAGCGGGACATGGAGAGACCCAGTACTTC.

V gene TRBV13 combines with J gene TRBJ1-1, with D possibly matching TRBD1 (5 bases). Per the germline V gene, CDR1 is PRHDT and CDR2 is FYEKMQ (reference sequence). The germline V and J ends were trimmed by 5 bases and 1 base, with 11 bases remaining between them. This CDR3 has 14 amino acids. The CDR3 protein is CASSHQGENTEAFF. CDR3 sequence (DNA): TGTGCCAGCAGCCATCAGGGCGAGAACACTGAAGCTTTCTTT.

This chain joins TRBV7-9 and TRBJ2-2, with 7 bases aligning to TRBD1. This CDR3 is 15 amino acids long. Trimming took 5 bases from V and 2 from J; bases not matched to a gene: 5. The V gene's germline CDR1 is SEHNR and CDR2 FQNEAQ (reference sequence). The CDR3 sequence: CASSAGTANTGELFF. For the CDR3, the DNA is TGTGCCAGCAGCGCCGGGACAGCTAACACCGGGGAGCTGTTTTTT.

The V call is TRBV7-6, the J call TRBJ1-1; the D gene is possibly TRBD1 (5 bases). The V gene lost 1 base and the J gene lost 0 bases, with 15 bases spanning the gap. The CDR3 spans 17 residues. Per the germline V gene, CDR1 is SGHVS and CDR2 is FNYEAQ. This chain's CDR3 is CASSLGSGRAMNTEAFF. The CDR3 DNA sequence: TGTGCCAGCAGCTTAGGATCGGGCAGGGCCATGAACACTGAAGCTTTCTTT.

The V and J genes are TRBV30 and TRBJ2-5; D is uncertain. The CDR3 loop spans 13 amino acids. V gave up 0 bases and J gave up 4 bases, with 9 bases separating them. Germline V CDR1 and CDR2: GTSNPN, SVGIG (reference sequence). CDR3 DNA: TGTGCCTGGAGTGTAGCGTTGGGAGAGACCCAGTACTTC. Protein sequence: CAWSVALGETQYF.